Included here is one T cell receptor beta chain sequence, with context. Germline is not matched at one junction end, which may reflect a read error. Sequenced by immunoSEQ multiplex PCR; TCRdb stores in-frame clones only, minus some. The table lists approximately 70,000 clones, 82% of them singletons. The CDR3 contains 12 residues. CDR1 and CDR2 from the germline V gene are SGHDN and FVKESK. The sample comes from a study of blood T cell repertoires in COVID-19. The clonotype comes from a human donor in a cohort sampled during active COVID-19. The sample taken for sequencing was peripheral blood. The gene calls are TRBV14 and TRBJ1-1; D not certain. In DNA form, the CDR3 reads TGTGCCAGCAGCCAAGATGGGAGCCTTCTGAGTTTT. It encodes CASSQDGSLLSF.